This T cell receptor beta chain was recorded in a study of CD8+ T cells in alopecia areata. Study-level background: Treatment with tofacitinib (6 to 18 months) was followed by 6 months off drug. General observations from the study: Relative to mice, TCR sharing across patients was less clear, a difference possibly HLA-related.

The CDR3 is 14 amino acids. Trimming removed 5 bases at V and 0 bases at J, with 11 bases between. Germline loops: CDR1 MDHEN, CDR2 SYDVKM. Treatment noted: oral pan-JAK inhibitor, 5-10 mg twice daily. In its sample, this clone was seen a few times. Its antigen is unidentified. RNA was extracted and reverse transcribed into cDNA as the sequencing template. TCRdb's table, derived via immunoSEQ multiplex PCR, lists solely in-frame clones and lacks some. The sample consists of over 150,000 clones, about 62% of them appearing once. The source was CD4+ T cells sorted from blood, collected at week 24, from a patient treated with tofacitinib. The TCR originated in a human donor with alopecia areata. The chain links TRBV28 to TRBJ2-7; D call uncertain. CDR3 DNA sequence: TGTGCCAGCAGTGGGGTTTCGGCCTCCTACGAGCAGTACTTC. It is translated as CASSGVSASYEQYF.